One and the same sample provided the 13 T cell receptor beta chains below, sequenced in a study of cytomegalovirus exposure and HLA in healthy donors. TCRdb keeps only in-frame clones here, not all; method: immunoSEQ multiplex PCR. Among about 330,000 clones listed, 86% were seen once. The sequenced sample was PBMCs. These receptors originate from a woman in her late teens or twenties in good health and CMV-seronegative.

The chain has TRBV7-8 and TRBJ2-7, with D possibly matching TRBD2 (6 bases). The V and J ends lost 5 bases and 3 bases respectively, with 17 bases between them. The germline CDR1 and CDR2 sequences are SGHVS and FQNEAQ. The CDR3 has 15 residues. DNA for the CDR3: TGTGCCAGCAGCCCAATAGGGGACTTCCTCTACGAGCAGTACTTC. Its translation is CASSPIGDFLYEQYF.

The CDR3 reads CASSFQGLGSYEQYF. Here the CDR3 DNA reads TGTGCCAGCAGCTTCCAGGGCTTGGGCTCCTACGAGCAGTACTTC. The chain couples TRBV7-9 to TRBJ2-7; TRBD1 might be the D (5 bases). Trimming removed 3 bases at V and 0 bases at J, with 12 bases between. The CDR3 covers 15 residues. Germline assignment: CDR1 SEHNR and CDR2 FQNEAQ (reference sequence).

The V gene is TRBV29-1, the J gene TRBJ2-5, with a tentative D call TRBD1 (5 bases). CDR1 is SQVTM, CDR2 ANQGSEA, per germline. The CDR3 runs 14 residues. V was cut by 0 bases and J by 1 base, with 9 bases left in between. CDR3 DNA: TGCAGCGTTGAAGAGGGTACAGGCCAAGAGACCCAGTACTTC. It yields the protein CSVEEGTGQETQYF.

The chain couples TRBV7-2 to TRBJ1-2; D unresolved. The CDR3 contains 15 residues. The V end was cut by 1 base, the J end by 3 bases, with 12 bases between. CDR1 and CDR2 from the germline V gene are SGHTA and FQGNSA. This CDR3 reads CASSLVVMPDYGYTF. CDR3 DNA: TGTGCCAGCAGCTTAGTAGTTATGCCCGACTATGGCTACACCTTC.

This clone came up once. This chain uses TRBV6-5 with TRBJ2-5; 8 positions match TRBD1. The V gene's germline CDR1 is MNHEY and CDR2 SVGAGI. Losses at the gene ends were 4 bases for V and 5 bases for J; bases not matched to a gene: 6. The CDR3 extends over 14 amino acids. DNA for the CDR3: TGTGCCAGCAGTTCCCTGACAGGGGTGGAGACCCAGTACTTC. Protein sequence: CASSSLTGVETQYF.

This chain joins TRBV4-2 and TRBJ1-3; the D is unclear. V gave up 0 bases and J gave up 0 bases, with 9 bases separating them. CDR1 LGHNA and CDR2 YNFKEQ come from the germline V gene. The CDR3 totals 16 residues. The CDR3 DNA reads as TGTGCCAGCAGCCAAGATGAACAGAACTCTGGAAACACCATATATTTT. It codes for CASSQDEQNSGNTIYF.

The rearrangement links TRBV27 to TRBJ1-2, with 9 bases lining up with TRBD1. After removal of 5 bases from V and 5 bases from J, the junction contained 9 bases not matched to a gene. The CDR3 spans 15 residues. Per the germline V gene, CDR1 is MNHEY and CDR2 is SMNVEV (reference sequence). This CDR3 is CASSLRPGQGYGYTF. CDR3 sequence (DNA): TGTGCCAGCAGTCTACGACCGGGACAGGGTTATGGCTACACCTTC.

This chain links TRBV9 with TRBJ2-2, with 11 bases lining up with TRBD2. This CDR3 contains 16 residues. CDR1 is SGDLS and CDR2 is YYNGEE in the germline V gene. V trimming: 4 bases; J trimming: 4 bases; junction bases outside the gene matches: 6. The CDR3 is CASSSRSGRVTGELFF. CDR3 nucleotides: TGTGCCAGCAGCTCCCGTAGCGGGAGGGTCACCGGGGAGCTGTTTTTT. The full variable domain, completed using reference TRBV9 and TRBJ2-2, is DSGVTQTPKHLITATGQRVTLRCSPRSGDLSVYWYQQSLDQGLQFLIQYYNGEERAKGNILERFSAQQFPDLHSELNLSSLELGDSALYFCASSSRSGRVTGELFFGEGSRLTVL.

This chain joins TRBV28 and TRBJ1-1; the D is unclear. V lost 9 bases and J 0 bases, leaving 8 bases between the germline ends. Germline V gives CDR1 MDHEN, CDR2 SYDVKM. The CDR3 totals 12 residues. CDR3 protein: CASSLVNTEAFF. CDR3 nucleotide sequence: TGTGCCAGTAGCCTCGTGAACACTGAAGCTTTCTTT.

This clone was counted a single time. This CDR3 reads CASSEGGRAGELFF. In DNA, the CDR3 is TGTGCCAGCAGTGAAGGGGGGAGGGCCGGGGAGCTGTTTTTT. V and J are TRBV2 and TRBJ2-2; 7 bases fit TRBD2. Germline trimming cut 1 base from V and 6 bases from J; bases unmatched to any gene: 2. The length of the CDR3 is 14 residues. CDR1 SNHLY and CDR2 FYNNEI come from the germline V gene.

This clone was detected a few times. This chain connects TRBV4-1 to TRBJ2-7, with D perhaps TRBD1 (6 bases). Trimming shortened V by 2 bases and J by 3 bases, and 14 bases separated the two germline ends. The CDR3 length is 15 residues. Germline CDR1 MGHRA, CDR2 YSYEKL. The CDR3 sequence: CASSQSSGDHYEQYF. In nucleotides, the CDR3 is TGCGCCAGCAGCCAAAGCTCAGGGGATCACTACGAGCAGTACTTC.

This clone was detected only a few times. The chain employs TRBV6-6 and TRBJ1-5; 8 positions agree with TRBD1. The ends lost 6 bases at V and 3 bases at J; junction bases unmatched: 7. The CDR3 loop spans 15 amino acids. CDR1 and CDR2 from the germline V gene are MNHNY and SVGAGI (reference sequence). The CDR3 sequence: CASSLGDRINQPQHF. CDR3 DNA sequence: TGTGCCAGCAGCCTCGGGGACAGGATCAATCAGCCCCAGCATTTT.

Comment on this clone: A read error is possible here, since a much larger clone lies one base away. CDR3 DNA sequence: TGTGCCAGCAGCTCCTACACAGATACGCAGTATTTT. It yields the protein CASSSYTDTQYF. The V gene is TRBV7-2, the J gene TRBJ2-3; D remains ambiguous. The V end lost 4 bases, the J end lost 2 bases, and 4 bases lay between the germline ends. Germline assignment: CDR1 SGHTA and CDR2 FQGNSA. This CDR3 is built from 12 residues. Drawing the rest from reference TRBV7-2 and TRBJ2-3, the complete variable domain is GAGVSQSPSNKVTEKGKDVELRCDPISGHTALYWYRQSLGQGLEFLIYFQGNSAPDKSGLPSDRFSAERTGGSVSTLTIQRTQQEDSAVYLCASSSYTDTQYFGPGTRLTVL.